One T cell receptor beta chain is described in this entry. This receptor's antigen is unknown. Per-base qualities were not stored, and no clone one base away is much larger. The donors were healthy, HIV-negative adults with no recently reported acute infections or vaccinations. Every donor was a Caucasian adult residing in Nashville, Tennessee, USA. CD4+ T cells were enriched by magnetic negative selection; naive cells were then positively selected on CD45RA, and the negative fraction formed the memory subset. Blood was collected by leukapheresis, and PBMCs were isolated by Ficoll-Histopaque density gradient centrifugation and then cryopreserved in liquid nitrogen vapor phase. Analytical flow cytometry was used to check the purity and quantity of every magnetically sorted T cell population. Genomic DNA was isolated from each sorted fraction and quantified by UV absorbance on a Nanodrop 2000c. The sample belongs to a study of shared clonotypes between healthy human individuals (dated by TCRdb to 2020 to 2021). Background for the entire study: The cohort included a few men and a couple of women between 18 and 49 years of age. Per donor, three plates each were used for CD4 naive and CD4 memory, two for CD8 naive, and one for CD8 memory. To estimate repertoire size and how much clonotypes are shared between individuals, the study performed deep sequencing of blood TCR repertoires from roughly five healthy adults. Different laboratories and diverse techniques were used to prepare libraries and sequence TCR repertoires, to increase sequencing depth and limit assay-specific biases. Per donor, leukapheresis produced somewhere between about 0.94 and 9 billion PBMCs.

Reading the germline V gene gives CDR1 SGHRS and CDR2 YFSETQ. Deletion took 4 bases off V and 9 bases off J, with a span of 14 bases between the germline ends. The CDR3 runs 13 amino acids, cysteine and phenylalanine included. Solely the CDR3 DNA is kept, with 39 bases framed from the first base. Using the deep immunoSEQ assay, multiplex PCR amplified TCR CDR3 regions from genomic DNA. Extracted genomic DNA from each cell subset was distributed evenly across all wells of several immunoSEQ 96-well plates, and each plate was treated as a replicate. For sorted subsets, each replicate PCR was loaded with 200 ng genomic DNA, equivalent to 25,000 to 30,000 T cell genomes. Purified libraries were quantified with a Qubit 3.0 fluorometer, sized on a Bioanalyzer 2100, and re-quantified with the KAPA Library Quantification kit. Each immunoSEQ 96-well plate was sequenced on its own single-read 150-cycle Illumina NextSeq 550 flow cell. On the authors' methods: The immunoSEQ output contained only junctional sequences without quality scores, so filtering could not match that applied to full-length reads. Sequences were annotated with PyIR, a Python wrapper for IgBLAST v1.9, and V/J genes and CDR3 were assigned using IMGT germline references. Reads were filtered out if the reads had weak V/J assignments (E-value above 1e-6), no CDR3, stop codons, out-of-frame junctions, or ambiguous translated residues. A V3J clonotype was defined by an identical inferred V gene, J gene, and CDR3 amino acid sequence. Percentage overlap between repertoires was calculated by dividing the number of shared unique clonotypes by the size of the smaller repertoire. Richness of each repertoire was evaluated using RTK rarefaction, the Chao1 estimator, and Recon v2.1 estimates of unobserved clonotypes. Generation probabilities for all TCRbeta clonotypes obtained by the gDNA method from a handful of donors were computed using OLGA. TCRdb obtained this table from immuneACCESS and retained in-frame rearrangements with V and J assigned. These tables miss some clones; where compared with another copy, unresolved V genes account for less than half of the shortfall, and the remainder is unexplained. The V and J calls and clone size are taken from that table; D and trimming were inferred from the DNA. This sample holds over a million clones; approximately 98.5% were observed only once. The ten biggest clones cover approximately 0.4% of the sample.

Here is what the overall study found, with its caveats: Sampling was restricted to blood, and TCR repertoires in tissues likely differ from the TCR repertoires found in blood. Compared with non-shared clonotypes, the clonotypes found in all four sorted-subset donors had higher generation probabilities. Larger estimated clonotype richness was generally found for naive subsets than for memory subsets. Because the study included only a small number of donors, the genetic and exposure-history diversity represented was limited. Based on pairwise subsampling, the degree of clonotype sharing among donors was expected to be affected by sequencing depth. Across a handful of donors, roughly 5.4% of naive CD4, approximately 3.6% of naive CD8, roughly 2.2% of memory CD4, and 0.3% to 0.45% of memory CD8 clonotypes were shared. Rarefaction of sorted-subset datasets indicated incomplete sequencing despite the large sequencing depth.

The chain is encoded by TRBV5-1 joined to TRBJ2-1, and possibly TRBD2, on 5 matching bases. This TCR was recovered from a man aged 25-45 years in good health. The sequenced sample consisted of naive CD4+ T cells sorted from blood. In light of the paper, this sample's cell subset or site label describes: CD45RA+ positively selected. The CDR3 region reads CASSLVAGVEQFF. The sequence in DNA is TGCGCCAGCAGCCTCGTCGCCGGGGTTGAGCAGTTCTTC.